This T cell receptor beta chain was retrieved from a study of human T cells and chemical hapten exposure. Study-wide context: Patch tests applied 0.01% DPC to the upper back, read at 6 days. The patient population, which was mostly female, had alopecia areata, totalis or universalis.

One entry per CDR3 protein, called by TCRdb with MiXCR from the RACE reads. This table has about 84,000 distinct CDR3 sequences, 10% to 12% appearing once. After removal of 5 bases from V and 9 bases from J, the junction contained 7 bases not matched to a gene. Germline CDR1 SGHAT, CDR2 FQNNGV. The length of the CDR3 is 14 residues. As to time point: patch test 3, about 24 weeks after DPC sensitization. As for treatment: therapeutic diphenylcyclopropenone sensitization with weekly scalp DPC. The rearrangement links TRBV11-2 to TRBJ2-4; TRBD1 matches 10 bases. The clonotype comes from a woman aged 45-65 years with alopecia areata. Some clones in this sample may be carry-over from other donors' samples. The sample consisted of whole blood, taken in connection with sensitization to the hapten diphenylcyclopropenone (DPC). CDR3 amino acids: CASSPGQGRSIQYF. The CDR3 region has the DNA TGTGCCAGCAGCCCGGGACAGGGGAGAAGCATTCAGTACTTC.